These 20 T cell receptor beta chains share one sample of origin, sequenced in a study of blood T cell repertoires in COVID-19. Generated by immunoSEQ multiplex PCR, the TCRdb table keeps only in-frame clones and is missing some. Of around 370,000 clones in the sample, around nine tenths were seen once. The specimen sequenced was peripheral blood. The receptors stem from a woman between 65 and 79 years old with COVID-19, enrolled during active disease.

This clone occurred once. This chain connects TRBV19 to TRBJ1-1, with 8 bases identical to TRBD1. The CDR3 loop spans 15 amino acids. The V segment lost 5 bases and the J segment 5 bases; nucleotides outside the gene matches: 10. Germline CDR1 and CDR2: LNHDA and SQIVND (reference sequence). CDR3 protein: CASSVQQGDGTEAFF. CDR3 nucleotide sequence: TGTGCCAGTAGTGTCCAACAGGGGGATGGGACTGAAGCTTTCTTT.

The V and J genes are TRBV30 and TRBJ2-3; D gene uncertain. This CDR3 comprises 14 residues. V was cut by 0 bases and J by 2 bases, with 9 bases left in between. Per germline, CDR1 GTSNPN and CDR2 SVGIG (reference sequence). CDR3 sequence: CAWSVYAATDTQYF. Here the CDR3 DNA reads TGTGCCTGGAGTGTGTATGCGGCCACAGATACGCAGTATTTT.

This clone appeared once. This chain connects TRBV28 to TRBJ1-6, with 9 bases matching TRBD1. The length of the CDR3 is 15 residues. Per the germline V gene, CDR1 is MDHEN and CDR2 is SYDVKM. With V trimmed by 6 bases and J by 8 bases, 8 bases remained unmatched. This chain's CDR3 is CASRPSTGGDSPLHF. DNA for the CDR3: TGTGCCAGCAGGCCCTCGACAGGGGGAGATTCACCCCTCCACTTT. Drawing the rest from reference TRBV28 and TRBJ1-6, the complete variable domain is DVKVTQSSRYLVKRTGEKVFLECVQDMDHENMFWYRQDPGLGLRLIYFSYDVKMKEKGDIPEGYSVSREKKERFSLILESASTNQTSMYLCASRPSTGGDSPLHFGNGTRLTVT.

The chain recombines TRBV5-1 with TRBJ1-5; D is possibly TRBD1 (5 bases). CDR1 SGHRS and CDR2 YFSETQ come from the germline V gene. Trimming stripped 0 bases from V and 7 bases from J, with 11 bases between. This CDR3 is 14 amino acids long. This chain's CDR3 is CASSLVGEGQPQHF. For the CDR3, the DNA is TGCGCCAGCAGCTTGGTAGGGGAGGGACAGCCCCAGCATTTT. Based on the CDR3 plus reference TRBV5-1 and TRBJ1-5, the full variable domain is KAGVTQTPRYLIKTRGQQVTLSCSPISGHRSVSWYQQTPGQGLQFLFEYFSETQRNKGNFPGRFSGRQFSNSRSEMNVSTLELGDSALYLCASSLVGEGQPQHFGDGTRLSIL.

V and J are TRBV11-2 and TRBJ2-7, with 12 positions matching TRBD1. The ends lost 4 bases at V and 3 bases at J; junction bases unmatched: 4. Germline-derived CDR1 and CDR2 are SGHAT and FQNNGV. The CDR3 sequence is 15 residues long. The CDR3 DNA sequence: TGTGCCAGCAGCTGGGGACAGGGGGCCGGCTACGAGCAGTACTTC. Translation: CASSWGQGAGYEQYF.

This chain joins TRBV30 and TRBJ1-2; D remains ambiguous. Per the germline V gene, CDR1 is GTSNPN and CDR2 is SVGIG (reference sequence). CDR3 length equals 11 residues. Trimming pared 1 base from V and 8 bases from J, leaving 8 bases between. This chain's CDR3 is CAWSGGRGYTF. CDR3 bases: TGTGCCTGGAGTGGTGGGAGGGGCTACACCTTC.

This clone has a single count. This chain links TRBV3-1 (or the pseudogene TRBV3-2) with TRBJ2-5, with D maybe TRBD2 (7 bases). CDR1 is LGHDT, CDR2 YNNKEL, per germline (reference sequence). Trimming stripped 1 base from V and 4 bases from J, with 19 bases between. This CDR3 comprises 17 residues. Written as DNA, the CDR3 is TGTGCCAGCAGCCAAGTTTTAGGGGGGGACCGTCGAGAGACCCAGTACTTC. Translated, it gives CASSQVLGGDRRETQYF.

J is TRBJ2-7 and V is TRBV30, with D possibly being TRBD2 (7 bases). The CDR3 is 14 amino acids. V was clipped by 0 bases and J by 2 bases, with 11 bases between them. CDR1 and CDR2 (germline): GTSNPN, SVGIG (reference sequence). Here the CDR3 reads CAWSVRGGPYEQYF. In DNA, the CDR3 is TGTGCCTGGAGTGTTAGGGGGGGACCCTACGAGCAGTACTTC.

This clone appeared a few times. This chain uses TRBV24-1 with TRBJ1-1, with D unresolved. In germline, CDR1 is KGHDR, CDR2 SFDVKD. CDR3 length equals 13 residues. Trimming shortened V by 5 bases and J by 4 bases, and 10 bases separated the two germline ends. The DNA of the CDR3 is TGTGCCACCAGTGTTGAGGGAAGCACTGAAGCTTTCTTT. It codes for CATSVEGSTEAFF.

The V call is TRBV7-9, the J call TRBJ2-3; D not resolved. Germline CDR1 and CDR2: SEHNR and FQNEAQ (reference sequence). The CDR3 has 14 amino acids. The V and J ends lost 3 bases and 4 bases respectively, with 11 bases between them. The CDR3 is CASSFDNPADTQYF. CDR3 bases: TGTGCCAGCAGCTTCGACAACCCGGCAGATACGCAGTATTTT.

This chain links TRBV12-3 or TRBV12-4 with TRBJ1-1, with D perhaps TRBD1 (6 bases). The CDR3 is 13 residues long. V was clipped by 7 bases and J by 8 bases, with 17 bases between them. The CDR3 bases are TGTGCCAGCACCTCACCTGGGGGCAGGGAAGCTTTCTTT. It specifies CASTSPGGREAFF.

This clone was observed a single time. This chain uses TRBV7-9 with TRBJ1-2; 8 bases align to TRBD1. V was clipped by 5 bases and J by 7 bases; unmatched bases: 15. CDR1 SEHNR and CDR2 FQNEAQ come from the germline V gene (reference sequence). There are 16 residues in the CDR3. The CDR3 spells CASSPTGAGGGGGYTF. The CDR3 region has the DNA TGTGCCAGCAGCCCCACTGGAGCAGGGGGCGGCGGTGGCTACACCTTC.

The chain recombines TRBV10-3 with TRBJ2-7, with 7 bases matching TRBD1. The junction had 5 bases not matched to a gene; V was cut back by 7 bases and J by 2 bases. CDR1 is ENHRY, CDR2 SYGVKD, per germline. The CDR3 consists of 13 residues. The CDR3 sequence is CAIKRQGPYEQYF. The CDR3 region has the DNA TGTGCCATCAAGAGACAGGGCCCCTACGAGCAGTACTTC.

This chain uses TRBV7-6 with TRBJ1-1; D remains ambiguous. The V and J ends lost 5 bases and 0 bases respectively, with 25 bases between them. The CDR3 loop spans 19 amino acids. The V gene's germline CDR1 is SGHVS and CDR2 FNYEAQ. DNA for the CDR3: TGTGCCAGCAGCCCGTCCTTAGTCCCCATTTCCCTTATGAACACTGAAGCTTTCTTT. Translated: CASSPSLVPISLMNTEAFF.

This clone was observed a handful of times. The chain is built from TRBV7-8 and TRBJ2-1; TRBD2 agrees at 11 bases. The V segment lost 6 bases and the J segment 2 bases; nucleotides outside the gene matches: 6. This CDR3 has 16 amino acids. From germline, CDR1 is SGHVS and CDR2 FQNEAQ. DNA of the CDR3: TGTGCCAGCAGGCTTGGGACTAGCGGCCCCTACAATGAGCAGTTCTTC. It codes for CASRLGTSGPYNEQFF.

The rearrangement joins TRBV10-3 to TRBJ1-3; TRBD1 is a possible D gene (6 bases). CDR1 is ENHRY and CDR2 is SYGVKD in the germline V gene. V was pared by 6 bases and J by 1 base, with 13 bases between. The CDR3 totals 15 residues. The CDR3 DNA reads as TGTGCCATCAGGGTCACTACAGGGTCTGGAAACACCATATATTTT. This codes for CAIRVTTGSGNTIYF.

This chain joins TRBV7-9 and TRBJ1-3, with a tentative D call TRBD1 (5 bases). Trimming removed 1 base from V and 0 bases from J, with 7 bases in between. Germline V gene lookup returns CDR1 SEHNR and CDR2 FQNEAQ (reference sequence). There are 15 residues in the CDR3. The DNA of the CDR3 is TGTGCCAGCAGCTTAGGGGGGGTCTCTGGAAACACCATATATTTT. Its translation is CASSLGGVSGNTIYF.

Here the CDR3 reads CASSSPGRGETQYF. The CDR3 DNA sequence: TGTGCCAGCAGCTCACCCGGCAGGGGAGAGACCCAGTACTTC. The chain joins TRBV5-8 to TRBJ2-5; TRBD1 might be the D (6 bases). Trimming left V 3 bases short and J 4 bases short, with 13 bases between. CDR3 size: 14 residues. Germline values: CDR1 SGHTS, CDR2 YDEGEE.

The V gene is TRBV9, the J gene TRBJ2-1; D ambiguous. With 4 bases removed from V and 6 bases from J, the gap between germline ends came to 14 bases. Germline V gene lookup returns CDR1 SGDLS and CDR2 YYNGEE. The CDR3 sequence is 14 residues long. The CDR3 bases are TGTGCCAGCAGCCCCTCCCAATGGCTCAATGAGCAGTTCTTC. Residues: CASSPSQWLNEQFF. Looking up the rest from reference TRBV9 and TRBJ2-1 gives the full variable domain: DSGVTQTPKHLITATGQRVTLRCSPRSGDLSVYWYQQSLDQGLQFLIQYYNGEERAKGNILERFSAQQFPDLHSELNLSSLELGDSALYFCASSPSQWLNEQFFGPGTRLTVL.

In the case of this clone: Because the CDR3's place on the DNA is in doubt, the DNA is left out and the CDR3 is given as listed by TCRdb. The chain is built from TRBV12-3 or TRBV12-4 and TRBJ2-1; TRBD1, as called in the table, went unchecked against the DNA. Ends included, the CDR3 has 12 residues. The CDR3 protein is CASSSSDREQFF.